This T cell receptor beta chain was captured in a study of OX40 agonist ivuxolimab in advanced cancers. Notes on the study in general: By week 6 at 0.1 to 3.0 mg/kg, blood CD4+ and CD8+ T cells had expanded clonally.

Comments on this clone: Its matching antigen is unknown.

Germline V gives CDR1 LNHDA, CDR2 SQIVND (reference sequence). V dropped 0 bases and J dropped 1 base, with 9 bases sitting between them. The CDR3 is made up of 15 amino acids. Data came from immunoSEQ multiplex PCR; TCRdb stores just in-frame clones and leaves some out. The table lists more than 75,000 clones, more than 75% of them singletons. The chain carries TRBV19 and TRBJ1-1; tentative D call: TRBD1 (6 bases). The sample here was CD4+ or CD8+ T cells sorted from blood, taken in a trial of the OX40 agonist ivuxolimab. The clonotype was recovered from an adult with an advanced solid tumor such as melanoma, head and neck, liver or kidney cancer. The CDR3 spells CASSIDPRGNTEAFF. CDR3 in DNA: TGTGCCAGTAGTATAGATCCCAGGGGGAACACTGAAGCTTTCTTT.